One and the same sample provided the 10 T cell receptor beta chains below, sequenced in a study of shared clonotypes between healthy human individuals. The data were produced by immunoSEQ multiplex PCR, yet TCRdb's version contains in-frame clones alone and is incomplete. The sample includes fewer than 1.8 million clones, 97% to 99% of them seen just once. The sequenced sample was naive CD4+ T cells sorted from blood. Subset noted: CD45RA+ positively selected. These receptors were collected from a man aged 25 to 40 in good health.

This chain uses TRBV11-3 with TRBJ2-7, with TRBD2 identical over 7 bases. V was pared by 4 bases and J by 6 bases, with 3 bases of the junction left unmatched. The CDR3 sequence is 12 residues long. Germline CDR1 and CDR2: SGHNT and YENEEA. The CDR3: CASSSPSGEQYF. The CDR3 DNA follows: TGTGCCAGCAGCTCACCTAGCGGCGAGCAGTACTTC.

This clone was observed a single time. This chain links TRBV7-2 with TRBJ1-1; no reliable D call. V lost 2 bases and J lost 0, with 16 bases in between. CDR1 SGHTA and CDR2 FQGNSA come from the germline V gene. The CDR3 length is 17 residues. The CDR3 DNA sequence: TGTGCCAGCAGCTTAACTTTCCGGCCGGTTATGAACACTGAAGCTTTCTTT. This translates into CASSLTFRPVMNTEAFF.

CDR3 sequence (DNA): TGTGCCAGCAGCTTATATCAGGGCCTCTACGCGGATGAAGCTTTCTTT. Protein: CASSLYQGLYADEAFF. V usage is TRBV7-8 and J usage is TRBJ1-1, with D possibly TRBD1 on 5 matching bases. CDR1 is SGHVS, CDR2 FQNEAQ, per germline. Trimming pared 2 bases from V and 7 bases from J, leaving 20 bases between. CDR3 length: 16 residues.

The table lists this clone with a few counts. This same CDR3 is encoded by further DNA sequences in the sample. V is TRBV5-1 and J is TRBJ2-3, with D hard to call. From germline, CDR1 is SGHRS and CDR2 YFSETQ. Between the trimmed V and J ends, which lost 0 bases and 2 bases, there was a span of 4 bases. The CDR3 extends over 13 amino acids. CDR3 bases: TGCGCCAGCAGCTTGGAACCCACAGATACGCAGTATTTT. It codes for CASSLEPTDTQYF.

The CDR3 coding sequence is TGTGCCAGCAGTGCCTCGACAGGGGGCTACGAGCAGTACTTC. Amino acid sequence: CASSASTGGYEQYF. This rearrangement joins TRBV6-5 to TRBJ2-7, with 9 bases that match TRBD1. The germline CDR1 and CDR2 sequences are MNHEY and SVGAGI. The V and J ends lost 5 bases and 3 bases, in that order; junction bases with no gene match: 5. The CDR3 loop spans 14 amino acids.

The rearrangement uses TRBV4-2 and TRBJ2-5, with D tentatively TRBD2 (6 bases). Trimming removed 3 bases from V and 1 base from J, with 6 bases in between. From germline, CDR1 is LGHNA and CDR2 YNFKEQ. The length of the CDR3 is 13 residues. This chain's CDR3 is CASSQGLQETQYF. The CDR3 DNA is TGTGCCAGCAGCCAGGGACTCCAAGAGACCCAGTACTTC.

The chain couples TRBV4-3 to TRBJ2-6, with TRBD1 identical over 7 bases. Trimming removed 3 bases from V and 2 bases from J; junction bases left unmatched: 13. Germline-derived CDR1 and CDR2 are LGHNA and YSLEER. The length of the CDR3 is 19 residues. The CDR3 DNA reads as TGCGCCAGCAGCCACAAACCGACAGGGTCTCGGCCTGGGGCCAACGTCCTGACTTTC. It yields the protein CASSHKPTGSRPGANVLTF.

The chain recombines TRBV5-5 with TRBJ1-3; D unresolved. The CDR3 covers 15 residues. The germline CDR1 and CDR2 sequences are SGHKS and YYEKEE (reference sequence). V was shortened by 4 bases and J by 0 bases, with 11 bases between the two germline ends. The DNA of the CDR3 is TGTGCCAGCAGCCTAGTATCAAACTCTGGAAACACCATATATTTT. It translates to CASSLVSNSGNTIYF.

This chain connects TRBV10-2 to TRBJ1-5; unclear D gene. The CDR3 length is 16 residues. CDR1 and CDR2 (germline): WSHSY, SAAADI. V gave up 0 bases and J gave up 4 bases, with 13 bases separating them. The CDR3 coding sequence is TGCGCCAGCAGTGAGTCCGTTTCGCGGGTAAATCAGCCCCAGCATTTT. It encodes CASSESVSRVNQPQHF.

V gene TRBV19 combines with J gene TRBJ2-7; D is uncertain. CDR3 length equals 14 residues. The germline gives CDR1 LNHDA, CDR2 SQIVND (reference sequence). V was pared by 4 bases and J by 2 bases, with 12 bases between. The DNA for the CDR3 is TGTGCCAGTAGTACTGACGTCGACCCCTACGAGCAGTACTTC. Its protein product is CASSTDVDPYEQYF.